A single T cell receptor (beta chain) is shown here with its context. V trimming: 2 bases; J trimming: 2 bases; junction bases outside the gene matches: 5. This CDR3 comprises 15 residues. From germline, CDR1 is GTSNPN and CDR2 SVGIG (reference sequence). Generated by immunoSEQ multiplex PCR, the TCRdb table keeps only in-frame clones and is missing some. There are about 44,000 clones in the sample; approximately 96% occur only once, and 0.89% lies in the top ten. The record originates from a study of T cell changes during pregnancy in multiple sclerosis. The sequences come from peripheral blood, collected in the second trimester of pregnancy. The TCR comes from a female donor with multiple sclerosis, enrolled in a pregnancy study. V gene TRBV30 combines with J gene TRBJ2-5; TRBD2 matches 10 bases. CDR3 nucleotide sequence: TGTGCCTGGAGTTTCGGGACTAGCGCTCAAGAGACCCAGTACTTC. It codes for CAWSFGTSAQETQYF. Filled out from reference TRBV30 and TRBJ2-5, the complete variable domain reads SQTIHQWPATLVQPVGSPLSLECTVEGTSNPNLYWYRQAAGRGLQLLFYSVGIGQISSEVPQNLSASRPQDRQFILSSKKLLLSDSGFYLCAWSFGTSAQETQYFGPGTRLLVL.